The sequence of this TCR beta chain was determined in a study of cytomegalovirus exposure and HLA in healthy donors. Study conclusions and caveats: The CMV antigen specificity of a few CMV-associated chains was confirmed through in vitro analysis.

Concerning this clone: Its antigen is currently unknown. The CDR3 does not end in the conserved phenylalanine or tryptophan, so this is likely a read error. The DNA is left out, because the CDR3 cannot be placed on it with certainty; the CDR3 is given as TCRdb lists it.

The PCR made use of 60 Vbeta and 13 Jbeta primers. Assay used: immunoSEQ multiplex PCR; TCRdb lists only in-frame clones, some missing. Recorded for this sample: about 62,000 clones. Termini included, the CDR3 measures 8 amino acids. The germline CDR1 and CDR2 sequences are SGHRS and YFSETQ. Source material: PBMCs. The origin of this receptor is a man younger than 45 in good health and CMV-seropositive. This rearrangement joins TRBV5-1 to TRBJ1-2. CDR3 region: CAMPGAYV.